Following are 13 T cell receptor beta chains from one sample sequenced in a study of blood T cell repertoires in COVID-19. This table comes from immunoSEQ multiplex PCR, and its TCRdb copy is limited to in-frame clones, with some not included. The table has roughly 400,000 clones, around 90% seen once; the top ten hold approximately 2.1%. Sequenced: PBMCs or T cells enriched from blood (not recorded which). These receptors were obtained from a woman aged 40 to 50 with acute COVID-19.

This clone was seen a few times. The chain employs TRBV10-3 and TRBJ1-1; tentatively, D is TRBD1 (5 bases). The CDR3 extends over 14 amino acids. V lost 6 bases and J lost 1, with 12 bases in between. Germline CDR1 reads ENHRY; CDR2 reads SYGVKD. CDR3 sequence: CAIRTPTENTEAFF. The CDR3 nucleotides read TGTGCCATCAGGACGCCGACAGAGAACACTGAAGCTTTCTTT.

The rearrangement uses TRBV18 and TRBJ1-1; D might be TRBD1 (6 bases). The CDR3 consists of 14 residues. Germline assignment: CDR1 KGHSH and CDR2 LQKENI. Between the trimmed V and J ends, which lost 1 base and 3 bases, there was a span of 9 bases. CDR3 bases: TGTGCCAGCTCACCACAGGCAGGGGACACTGAAGCTTTCTTT. Encoded protein: CASSPQAGDTEAFF.

The CDR3 nucleotides are TGTGCCAGCAGCTTGAACAGGAATTCCTACACCTTC. Translating gives CASSLNRNSYTF. The J gene is TRBJ1-2, the V gene TRBV5-6; weak D call: TRBD1 (5 bases). The CDR3 has 12 residues. Trimming took 1 base from V and 10 from J, leaving 11 bases between them. The germline V gene has CDR1 SGHDT and CDR2 YYEEEE.

This clone was detected a few times. The CDR3 spells CASSLVGPEGDYGYTF. For the CDR3, the DNA is TGTGCCAGCAGCTTAGTCGGTCCAGAGGGGGACTATGGCTACACCTTC. J is TRBJ1-2 and V is TRBV7-6; TRBD1 might be the D (6 bases). V was cut by 1 base and J by 3 bases, with 15 bases left in between. Germline V CDR1 and CDR2: SGHVS, FNYEAQ. CDR3 length: 16 residues.

In DNA form, the CDR3 reads TGTGCCAGCAGCCTCGGACAGTTAGGTGAAAAACTGTTTTTT. It is translated as CASSLGQLGEKLFF. The chain employs TRBV6-5 and TRBJ1-4; D may be TRBD1 (6 bases). This CDR3 has 14 amino acids. V was pared by 6 bases and J by 7 bases, with 15 bases between. CDR1 MNHEY and CDR2 SVGAGI come from the germline V gene.

This clone has just a few counts. V gene TRBV18 combines with J gene TRBJ1-5; D is undetermined. Germline CDR1 and CDR2: KGHSH and LQKENI. V lost 6 bases and J lost 0, with 6 bases in between. CDR3 length: 13 amino acids. In DNA, the CDR3 is TGTGCCAGCTCGCGAAATAGCAATCAGCCCCAGCATTTT. Its translation: CASSRNSNQPQHF. Full variable domain (rest looked up from reference TRBV18 and TRBJ1-5): NAGVMQNPRHLVRRRGQEARLRCSPMKGHSHVYWYRQLPEEGLKFMVYLQKENIIDESGMPKERFSAEFPKEGPSILRIQQVVRGDSAAYFCASSRNSNQPQHFGDGTRLSIL.

The J gene is TRBJ1-5, the V gene TRBV12-3 or TRBV12-4; no clear D gene. V lost 7 bases and J lost 11, with 18 bases in between. The CDR3 runs to 13 residues. CDR3 loop: CASTRMGTVSQHF. DNA for the CDR3: TGTGCCAGCACCAGGATGGGCACCGTGTCCCAGCATTTT.

The chain carries TRBV18 and TRBJ1-6; 7 positions agree with TRBD1. V lost 6 bases to trimming and J lost 7 bases; unmatched junction nucleotides: 12. The CDR3 length is 16 residues. Germline values: CDR1 KGHSH, CDR2 LQKENI. CDR3 coding DNA: TGTGCCAGCTCCGAGATAAACGACAGGGAAAATTCACCCCTCCACTTT. It specifies CASSEINDRENSPLHF.

This chain uses TRBV7-2 with TRBJ2-3, with a possible D match to TRBD1 (5 bases). Germline CDR1 SGHTA, CDR2 FQGNSA. Trimming took off 5 bases at V and 5 bases at J, with 11 bases between the two ends. CDR3 length: 13 residues. This chain's CDR3 is CASSVRVGDTQYF. The CDR3 bases are TGTGCCAGCAGCGTCAGGGTGGGAGATACGCAGTATTTT.

The V and J genes are TRBV27 and TRBJ2-3; TRBD1 aligns across 11 bases. Germline V lookup: CDR1 MNHEY, CDR2 SMNVEV (reference sequence). The CDR3 runs to 17 residues. The trim removed 2 bases at V and 4 bases at J, leaving 8 bases unmatched. The CDR3 loop reads CASSLTPGQGVSDTQYF. CDR3 nucleotides: TGTGCCAGCAGTTTAACACCGGGACAGGGGGTCTCAGATACGCAGTATTTT.

V and J are TRBV27 and TRBJ1-2, with 7 bases aligning to TRBD1. The ends lost 2 bases at V and 4 bases at J; junction bases unmatched: 10. The CDR3 totals 16 residues. The germline V gene encodes CDR1 MNHEY and CDR2 SMNVEV (reference sequence). Here the CDR3 DNA reads TGTGCCAGCAGTTTACATAGGGGGCGCGGGGTCTATGGCTACACCTTC. This gives the protein CASSLHRGRGVYGYTF.

This chain joins TRBV5-1 and TRBJ1-1; D unclear. The CDR3 is made up of 15 amino acids. The V end lost 4 bases, the J end lost 2 bases, and 15 bases lay between the germline ends. The germline gives CDR1 SGHRS, CDR2 YFSETQ. The CDR3 DNA follows: TGCGCCAGCAGCGTATTTTCGGTGCTCAACACTGAAGCTTTCTTT. Its protein product is CASSVFSVLNTEAFF. The entire variable domain, with the rest obtained from reference TRBV5-1 and TRBJ1-1, is as follows: KAGVTQTPRYLIKTRGQQVTLSCSPISGHRSVSWYQQTPGQGLQFLFEYFSETQRNKGNFPGRFSGRQFSNSRSEMNVSTLELGDSALYLCASSVFSVLNTEAFFGQGTRLTVV.

The V gene is TRBV3-1 (or the pseudogene TRBV3-2), the J gene TRBJ2-3, with 7 bases matching TRBD2. Per the germline V gene, CDR1 is LGHDT and CDR2 is YNNKEL (reference sequence). Trimming removed 8 bases from V and 6 bases from J; junction bases left unmatched: 5. This CDR3 has 12 amino acids. CDR3 sequence (DNA): TGTGCCAGCGAGCGGGGAGGGGATACGCAGTATTTT. It is translated as CASERGGDTQYF.